These T cell receptor beta chains were read from a single sample in a study of T-cell reconstitution after alpha-beta-depleted transplantation in children. TCRdb re-called the PCR reads with MiXCR, one entry per CDR3 protein. The sample lists hundreds of thousands of distinct CDR3 sequences; approximately 15% were seen once. The specimen comprised PBMCs from the stem cell graft donor, sampled from the stem cell graft. The receptors were sampled from a human donor who donated a stem cell graft to a child with acute myeloid leukemia. CDR3s include the opening cysteine and the closing phenylalanine or tryptophan. D genes are given only for firm matches. Size values are once, few and many counts, or a class for expanded clones, and some rows have none.

size,V,length,D,J,DNA,CDR3
few,TRBV4-2,20,TRBD1,TRBJ1-4,TGTGCCAGCAGAAGATTCGGGACAGACCCTTCAATTTGGACTAATGAAAAACTGTTTTTT,CASRRFGTDPSIWTNEKLFF
many,TRBV29-1,16,TRBD2,TRBJ2-2,TGCAGCGCCAGGACTAGCGGGGGGCCGAACACCGGGGAGCTGTTTTTT,CSARTSGGPNTGELFF
many,TRBV6-5,17,.,TRBJ2-1,TGTGCCAGCAGTTACTTTTGGCGAAACTACACGCGGTATGAGCAGTTCTTC,CASSYFWRNYTRYEQFF
.,TRBV20-1,15,.,TRBJ1-5,TGCAGTGCTAGAGATAGGAGACAGCAGAATCAGCCCCAGCATTTT,CSARDRRQQNQPQHF
.,TRBV20-1,15,.,TRBJ2-5,TGCAGTGCTAGTGTGTCAGCCAGCTACCAAGAGACCCAGTACTTC,CSASVSASYQETQYF
many,TRBV24-1,17,.,TRBJ2-5,TGTGCCACCAGTGATTTCCGGGACAAGACGTACCAAGAGACCCAGTACTTC,CATSDFRDKTYQETQYF
.,TRBV4-3,16,.,TRBJ1-4,TGCGCCAGCAGCCAAGTCTTGTTGGGAGCTAATGAAAAACTGTTTTTT,CASSQVLLGANEKLFF
.,TRBV20-1,14,.,TRBJ2-5,TGCAGTGGAAACCGGGACACCATTAAAGAGACCCAGTACTTC,CSGNRDTIKETQYF
few,TRBV7-6,16,.,TRBJ2-7,TGTGCCAGCAGCCAGAGGATCCCTAGCCGCGCCTACGAGCAGTACTTC,CASSQRIPSRAYEQYF
.,TRBV5-1,16,.,TRBJ1-1,TGCGCCAGCAGCTTGAGTCCAGGGCGTATGAACACTGAAGCTTTCTTT,CASSLSPGRMNTEAFF
many,TRBV20-1,13,TRBD1,TRBJ2-5,TGCAGTGCTAGACAGGACAGGGTGGAGACCCAGTACTTC,CSARQDRVETQYF
.,TRBV12-3/TRBV12-4,15,TRBD1,TRBJ2-3,TGTGCCAGCAGTTTAAGACAGGGGCTCACAGATACGCAGTATTTT,CASSLRQGLTDTQYF
.,TRBV12-3/TRBV12-4,15,.,TRBJ1-5,TGTGCCAGCAGTTCTCGGGAAGGGTCAGGGCAGCCCCAGCATTTT,CASSSREGSGQPQHF
.,TRBV12-3/TRBV12-4,15,.,TRBJ1-1,TGTGCCAGCAGTTCAACAGTCAGGATGAACACTGAAGCTTTCTTT,CASSSTVRMNTEAFF
.,TRBV7-6,11,TRBD1,TRBJ1-1,TGTGCCGCACTACAGGGGGCTGAAGCTTTCTTT,CAALQGAEAFF
.,TRBV29-1,13,.,TRBJ1-2,TGCAGCGTTGAAGGAATGTTCTTGCGACCGGGCACCTTC,CSVEGMFLRPGTF
many,TRBV15,15,.,TRBJ1-1,TGTGCCACCAGCAGAGATTCACAGGTGAACACTGAAGCTTTCTTT,CATSRDSQVNTEAFF
many,TRBV7-2,15,.,TRBJ2-1,TGTGCCAGCAGCTTAGGGCTAGCGAGTTACAATGAGCAGTTCTTC,CASSLGLASYNEQFF
.,TRBV6-2/TRBV6-3,17,TRBD2,TRBJ2-1,TGTGCCAGCAGGATAGGCGCTAGCGGGGCCCGTTCCGCTGAGCAGTTCTTC,CASRIGASGARSAEQFF
.,TRBV7-2,15,.,TRBJ2-2,TGTGCCAGCAGCTTAGACTTAGTTTCGGCCGGGGAGCTGTTTTTT,CASSLDLVSAGELFF
many,TRBV6-5,13,.,TRBJ1-2,TGTGCCAGCAGTTATAGGCAGTCGTATGGCTACACCTTC,CASSYRQSYGYTF
many,TRBV12-3/TRBV12-4,12,.,TRBJ2-7,TGTGCCAGCAGTTTAAGTTGGTACGAGCAGTACTTC,CASSLSWYEQYF
.,TRBV6-1,14,TRBD1,TRBJ2-4,TGTGCCAGCAGGAAGGGGGACAGACAAAACATTCAGTACTTC,CASRKGDRQNIQYF
many,TRBV4-2,13,.,TRBJ2-4,TGTGCCAGCAGCCTAGGACTAAAAAACATTCAGTACTTC,CASSLGLKNIQYF
few,TRBV12-3/TRBV12-4,14,.,TRBJ1-5,TGTGCCAGCAGCGATGTGATGGGCAATCAGCCCCAGCATTTT,CASSDVMGNQPQHF
.,TRBV7-9,17,.,TRBJ1-3,TGTGCCAGCAGCTTGGGTGGTTCGAGTCTCTCTGGAAACACCATATATTTT,CASSLGGSSLSGNTIYF
.,TRBV7-8,13,.,TRBJ1-1,TGTGCCAGCAGCTTATCGAGGACGACTGAAGCTTTCTTT,CASSLSRTTEAFF
.,TRBV5-5,15,.,TRBJ2-3,TGTGCCAGCAGCTTGGCCGAGGGAACATGGAATACGCAGTATTTT,CASSLAEGTWNTQYF
once,TRBV12-3/TRBV12-4,17,TRBD2,TRBJ2-3,TGTGCCAGCAGCCCCGATCGTTTAGCGGGAAGCACAGATACGCAGTATTTT,CASSPDRLAGSTDTQYF
many,TRBV12-3/TRBV12-4,13,TRBD1,TRBJ2-1,TGTGCCAGCAGTAACAGGGGCCCCAATGAGCAGTTCTTC,CASSNRGPNEQFF
once,TRBV12-3/TRBV12-4,12,.,TRBJ1-4,TGTGCCAGCAGGAAGGCTAATGAAAAACTGTTTTTT,CASRKANEKLFF
.,TRBV6-1,15,TRBD2,TRBJ2-1,TGTGCCAGCAGTGAACGCCCAGCGGGGGGTTATGAGCAGTTCTTC,CASSERPAGGYEQFF
.,TRBV10-3,17,TRBD2,TRBJ2-3,TGTGCCATCAGTGGATCCAGCGGGGGGCTTAGTACAGATACGCAGTATTTT,CAISGSSGGLSTDTQYF
.,TRBV7-2,16,.,TRBJ2-2,TGTGCCGGCAGCTCACAGATAATCGCGAACACCGGGGAGCTGTTTTTT,CAGSSQIIANTGELFF
.,TRBV6-1,14,.,TRBJ1-1,TGTGCCAGCAGTGGGGACAACATGAACACTGAAGCTTTCTTT,CASSGDNMNTEAFF
few,TRBV6-5,17,TRBD1,TRBJ1-6,TGTGCCAGCAGTTACTCGGGACAGGGGAACTATAATTCACCCCTCCACTTT,CASSYSGQGNYNSPLHF
.,TRBV20-1,15,TRBD1,TRBJ1-4,TGCGGTGCTAAGCGCCCGGGACAGGGTCGAGAAAAACTGTTTTTT,CGAKRPGQGREKLFF
many,TRBV6-2/TRBV6-3,12,.,TRBJ2-3,TGTGCCAGCAGTTCCCGCCCAGATACGCAGTATTTT,CASSSRPDTQYF
many,TRBV5-6,14,TRBD2,TRBJ2-5,TGTGCCAGCAGCTTGCGTAGCGGGCAAGAGACCCAGTACTTC,CASSLRSGQETQYF
.,TRBV10-3,17,.,TRBJ2-1,TGTGCCATCAGTGAGTCGACGGAACGAGCAGCACACAATGAGCAGTTCTTC,CAISESTERAAHNEQFF